Listed below are T cell receptor beta chains from one sample, sequenced in a study of cytomegalovirus exposure and HLA in healthy donors. Sequencing was performed with immunoSEQ multiplex PCR; in TCRdb, only in-frame clones are kept and a portion is missing. The profile shows about 130,000 clones, around 73% of them singletons. The sequencing input was PBMCs. Receptor source: a man younger than 45 in good health and CMV-seropositive. CDR3s include the opening cysteine and the closing phenylalanine or tryptophan. A D gene is named only where the DNA matches it firmly. Expanded clones are given a class, and other clones once, few, many or no size at all.

v_gene,d_gene,j_gene,abundance,CDR3nt,CDR3aa
TRBV7-9,NA,TRBJ2-7,NA,TGTGCCAGCAGCCTTGGGCGCACATCCTACGAGCAGTACTTC,CASSLGRTSYEQYF
TRBV6-5,TRBD1,TRBJ1-5,NA,TGTGCCAGCAGCGGACAGGGCGGATCGCCCCAGCATTTT,CASSGQGGSPQHF
TRBV5-4,NA,TRBJ2-7,once,TGTGCCAGCAGCGTGGCTTTAGGGGCTCAATACGAGCAGTACTTC,CASSVALGAQYEQYF
TRBV6-6,NA,TRBJ2-2,NA,TGTGCCAGCAGTTACTTGGGACTTCCAAACACCGGGGAGCTGTTTTTT,CASSYLGLPNTGELFF
TRBV7-2,NA,TRBJ2-3,few,TGTGCCAGCAGCTTAGCTAGTGCGGTGCGCACAGATACGCAGTATTTT,CASSLASAVRTDTQYF
TRBV19,NA,TRBJ1-2,few,TGTGCCAGTAGTCTTCAGGCACTTAACTATGGCTACACCTTC,CASSLQALNYGYTF
TRBV9,TRBD2,TRBJ2-2,NA,TGTGCCAGCAGCGCTAGCGGTACCGGGGAGCTGTTTTTT,CASSASGTGELFF
TRBV4-1,TRBD1,TRBJ2-2,NA,TGCGCCAGCAGCCAGATTGGGACAGGGGGCCCCGGGGAGCTGTTTTTT,CASSQIGTGGPGELFF
TRBV10-3,TRBD1,TRBJ1-4,NA,TGTGCCATCAGTGAGTCCGGGACAGGGGTTTATGGGATGTTTTTT,CAISESGTGVYGMFF
TRBV13,NA,TRBJ1-2,NA,TGTGCCAGCAGCTCAACAACGGGGAACTATGGCTACACCTTC,CASSSTTGNYGYTF
TRBV27,TRBD1,TRBJ2-7,NA,TGTGCCAGCAGTCCCCATGGACAGGGGGCGCGTGAGCAGTACTTC,CASSPHGQGAREQYF
TRBV6-4,TRBD2,TRBJ2-2,NA,TGTGCCAGCAGTGTACTAGCGGGTGCGGCCGGGGAGCTGTTTTTT,CASSVLAGAAGELFF
TRBV6-5,TRBD2,TRBJ2-2,NA,TGTGCCAGCCGGGGACTAGCGGGGGAGCTGTTTTTT,CASRGLAGELFF
TRBV5-1,NA,TRBJ1-2,NA,TGCGCCAGCGGGGGGGGCTTCAACTATGGCTACACCTTC,CASGGGFNYGYTF
TRBV29-1,TRBD1,TRBJ1-1,NA,TGCAGCGTGGCCGGGACAGACATGGGGTCTTTCTTT,CSVAGTDMGSFF
TRBV29-1,NA,TRBJ1-4,few,TGCAGCGTTGAACAAGCCTCAGGGAAACTGTTTTTT,CSVEQASGKLFF
TRBV5-1,NA,TRBJ2-7,NA,TGCGCCAGCAGCTTGTCGCCGGGGGAAAACTACGAGCAGTACTTC,CASSLSPGENYEQYF
TRBV10-1,NA,TRBJ2-5,NA,TGCGCCAGCAGTGAGTCTAGAATCCTCCGCGGCGGGGAGACCCAGTACTTC,CASSESRILRGGETQYF
TRBV6-1,NA,TRBJ2-1,NA,TGTGCCAGCAGAGAAAACAGGGGGGGGATCTTC,CASRENRGGIF
TRBV28,TRBD1,TRBJ1-5,once,TGTGCCAGCAGTTTCCCAGGACAGGAGTTTAGCAATCAGCCCCAGCATTTT,CASSFPGQEFSNQPQHF
TRBV28,TRBD2,TRBJ2-1,NA,TGTGCCAGCAGTCCTAGCGGGCAGTACAATGAGCAGTTCTTC,CASSPSGQYNEQFF
TRBV4-1,TRBD2,TRBJ2-5,NA,TGCGCCAGCAGCCGCAGGACTAGCGGGAGAGGAGGAGAGACCCAGTACTTC,CASSRRTSGRGGETQYF
TRBV6-5,TRBD1,TRBJ1-1,NA,TGTGCCAGCAGTGGACAGGGACCGAACACTGAAGCTTTCTTT,CASSGQGPNTEAFF
TRBV18,NA,TRBJ2-1,NA,TGTGCCAGCTCACCGACGCGGGATGTCGATGAGCAGTTCTTC,CASSPTRDVDEQFF
TRBV6-1,TRBD1,TRBJ1-1,NA,TGTGCCAGCAGTATACAGGGGTTGGGTACTGAAGCTTTCTTT,CASSIQGLGTEAFF
TRBV27,TRBD1,TRBJ2-7,few,TGTGCCAGCAGTTTAAGGGGGCCACGGTATCAGCAGTACTTC,CASSLRGPRYQQYF
TRBV11-2,TRBD2,TRBJ2-5,few,TGTGCCAGCAGCTCAGTGGCGGGAGGGAGGGAGACCCAGTACTTC,CASSSVAGGRETQYF